The 22 T cell receptor beta chains given below trace back to one sample, sequenced in a study of early stage breast cancer tumors. The assay was immunoSEQ multiplex PCR, and TCRdb's table has in-frame clones only and misses some. The sample consists of over 45,000 clones, 65% to 90% of them appearing once. Specimen: blood. Receptor source: a person aged 50 to 59 with breast cancer.

The chain carries TRBV6-1 and TRBJ2-5; TRBD1 might be the D (6 bases). The CDR3 has 17 residues. V lost 1 base and J 4 bases, leaving 19 bases between the germline ends. Germline CDR1 and CDR2: MNHNS and SASEGT. The CDR3 spells CASSEGTDTLIVETQYF. DNA of the CDR3: TGTGCCAGCAGTGAAGGGACAGATACATTAATTGTAGAGACCCAGTACTTC.

This clone was seen only once. The rearrangement uses TRBV6-5 and TRBJ2-7; D is possibly TRBD1 (6 bases). The germline V gene encodes CDR1 MNHEY and CDR2 SVGAGI. CDR3 size: 15 residues. V was shortened by 6 bases and J by 3 bases, with 18 bases between the two germline ends. The CDR3 DNA follows: TGTGCCAGCAGGCTACAGGGTCTGGGGAACTACGAGCAGTACTTC. It specifies CASRLQGLGNYEQYF.

The rearrangement links TRBV7-9 to TRBJ2-7, with 9 bases fitting TRBD1. Germline V gene data show CDR1 as SEHNR and CDR2 as FQNEAQ (reference sequence). The CDR3 has 14 residues. V was pared by 5 bases and J by 5 bases, with 7 bases of the junction left unmatched. This CDR3 is CASSVGQGIDEQYF. DNA for the CDR3: TGTGCCAGCAGCGTGGGACAGGGCATCGACGAGCAGTACTTC.

The chain uses TRBV5-6 and TRBJ1-4; maybe TRBD1 (5 bases). Trimming stripped 4 bases from V and 8 bases from J, with 15 bases between. CDR1 is SGHDT, CDR2 YYEEEE, per germline. The CDR3 contains 14 residues. The CDR3 protein is CASSPGAGWEKLFF. CDR3 coding DNA: TGTGCCAGCAGCCCGGGCGCAGGGTGGGAAAAACTGTTTTTT.

This chain uses TRBV5-1 with TRBJ1-1, with unresolved D. CDR3 length equals 17 residues. Trimming cost V 5 bases and J 2 bases, with 22 bases left between them. The germline CDR1 and CDR2 sequences are SGHRS and YFSETQ. CDR3 nucleotides: TGCGCCAGCAGTCCGCGGACGGCCTCGGGCCCCAACACTGAAGCTTTCTTT. It codes for CASSPRTASGPNTEAFF.

The chain uses TRBV4-2 and TRBJ2-7; 8 bases match TRBD2. V was clipped by 3 bases and J by 2 bases; unmatched bases: 12. Germline V gene sequence: CDR1 LGHNA, CDR2 YNFKEQ. There are 17 residues in the CDR3. CDR3 in DNA: TGTGCCAGCAGCCAGGTACGGGGGGGGAGTCCCCCCTACGAGCAGTACTTC. This gives the protein CASSQVRGGSPPYEQYF.

V and J are TRBV14 and TRBJ2-5, with 9 bases that match TRBD1. The V and J ends lost 7 bases and 7 bases, in that order; junction bases with no gene match: 10. Germline CDR1 reads SGHDN; CDR2 reads FVKESK. This CDR3 has 14 residues. CDR3 sequence (DNA): TGTGCCAGCAACCGACAGGGGGGAAGGGGGACCCAGTACTTC. Translating gives CASNRQGGRGTQYF.

This clone appeared once. V and J are TRBV7-9 and TRBJ2-3, with D possibly TRBD2 on 5 matching bases. This CDR3 comprises 17 residues. Germline V gives CDR1 SEHNR, CDR2 FQNEAQ (reference sequence). Trimming removed 6 bases at V and 6 bases at J, with 25 bases between. CDR3 loop: CASRPMKGSAGGDTQYF. CDR3 DNA: TGTGCCAGCAGACCTATGAAGGGCTCCGCTGGCGGGGATACGCAGTATTTT.

V is TRBV5-1 and J is TRBJ1-6; unclear D gene. The germline gives CDR1 SGHRS, CDR2 YFSETQ. The V and J ends lost 4 bases and 9 bases respectively, with 23 bases between them. The CDR3 consists of 17 residues. The CDR3 loop is CASSPGVQMSWGSPLHF. CDR3 coding DNA: TGCGCCAGCAGCCCTGGGGTACAGATGAGTTGGGGTTCACCCCTCCACTTT.

The chain uses TRBV5-1 and TRBJ2-2, with TRBD2 matching 7 bases. V lost 4 bases, J lost 5 bases, and 5 bases stayed unmatched. This CDR3 spans 14 amino acids. Germline V gene lookup returns CDR1 SGHRS and CDR2 YFSETQ. In DNA form, the CDR3 reads TGCGCCAGCAGCACCGGACTAGTTACCGGGGAGCTGTTTTTT. It translates to CASSTGLVTGELFF. The full variable domain, completed using reference TRBV5-1 and TRBJ2-2, is KAGVTQTPRYLIKTRGQQVTLSCSPISGHRSVSWYQQTPGQGLQFLFEYFSETQRNKGNFPGRFSGRQFSNSRSEMNVSTLELGDSALYLCASSTGLVTGELFFGEGSRLTVL.

The chain has TRBV9 and TRBJ2-2; D is ambiguous. Per the germline V gene, CDR1 is SGDLS and CDR2 is YYNGEE. This CDR3 comprises 16 residues. V lost 0 bases to trimming and J lost 0 bases, with 9 bases between them. DNA for the CDR3: TGTGCCAGCAGCGTAGGGGCACATACGAACACCGGGGAGCTGTTTTTT. This encodes CASSVGAHTNTGELFF. The whole variable domain, remainder taken from reference TRBV9 and TRBJ2-2, is DSGVTQTPKHLITATGQRVTLRCSPRSGDLSVYWYQQSLDQGLQFLIQYYNGEERAKGNILERFSAQQFPDLHSELNLSSLELGDSALYFCASSVGAHTNTGELFFGEGSRLTVL.

This clone was picked up a small number of times. The chain joins TRBV7-9 to TRBJ1-5; a weak D match, TRBD1 (5 bases). The germline V gene has CDR1 SEHNR and CDR2 FQNEAQ (reference sequence). This CDR3 comprises 14 residues. The V gene lost 1 base and the J gene lost 1 base, with 5 bases spanning the gap. The CDR3, as DNA: TGTGCCAGCAGCTTAGAGGGGAGCAATCAGCCCCAGCATTTT. It specifies CASSLEGSNQPQHF.

V is TRBV7-2 and J is TRBJ2-7; weak D call: TRBD2 (7 bases). V shed 2 bases and J shed 3 bases, with 14 bases lying between them. The CDR3 runs to 15 residues. CDR1 and CDR2 from the germline V gene are SGHTA and FQGNSA. The chain's CDR3 is CASSLMRGLSYEQYF. The DNA of the CDR3 is TGTGCCAGCAGCTTAATGCGGGGGCTAAGCTACGAGCAGTACTTC.

V usage is TRBV5-1 and J usage is TRBJ2-7, with D possibly matching TRBD2 (6 bases). The CDR3 is 13 amino acids. Trimming left V 3 bases short and J 5 bases short, with 12 bases between. In germline, CDR1 is SGHRS, CDR2 YFSETQ. The CDR3 DNA sequence: TGCGCCAGCAGCTCCGGACTAAGGGACGAGCAGTACTTC. Amino acids: CASSSGLRDEQYF.

V and J are TRBV7-9 and TRBJ2-3; the D is unclear. V lost 4 bases and J 5 bases, leaving 7 bases between the germline ends. There are 12 residues in the CDR3. The germline V gene has CDR1 SEHNR and CDR2 FQNEAQ (reference sequence). Here the CDR3 DNA reads TGTGCCAGCAGCTACGGTGAAGATACGCAGTATTTT. Its protein is CASSYGEDTQYF.

The gene calls are TRBV6-6 and TRBJ2-7; D is possibly TRBD2 (5 bases). This CDR3 is 14 amino acids long. CDR1 is MNHNY, CDR2 SVGAGI, per germline (reference sequence). V was pared by 2 bases and J by 2 bases, with 10 bases between. Here the CDR3 DNA reads TGTGCCAGCAGTTACCCGCCGGGGACCTACGAGCAGTACTTC. Amino acid sequence: CASSYPPGTYEQYF.

This chain links TRBV7-3 with TRBJ2-1, with D unresolved. CDR1 is SGHTA and CDR2 is FQGTGA in the germline V gene. Trimming shortened V by 8 bases and J by 10 bases, and 18 bases separated the two germline ends. The CDR3 has 13 residues. The CDR3 bases are TGTGCCAGCGCCCGTGATAGGTGGCGAGAGCAGTTCTTC. Protein sequence: CASARDRWREQFF. Full variable domain (missing parts from reference TRBV7-3 and TRBJ2-1): GAGVSQTPSNKVTEKGKYVELRCDPISGHTALYWYRQSLGQGPEFLIYFQGTGAADDSGLPNDRFFAVRPEGSVSTLKIQRTERGDSAVYLCASARDRWREQFFGPGTRLTVL.

The rearrangement joins TRBV7-2 to TRBJ1-5; 10 nucleotides align to TRBD1. V dropped 6 bases and J dropped 6; count of bases not matched to a gene: 8. Germline V lookup: CDR1 SGHTA, CDR2 FQGNSA. CDR3 length equals 15 residues. CDR3 sequence: CASREGTGESQPQHF. DNA of the CDR3: TGTGCCAGCAGGGAAGGGACAGGGGAGAGTCAGCCCCAGCATTTT.

The chain has TRBV5-1 and TRBJ2-5; unclear D gene. The CDR3 spans 11 residues. V lost 5 bases, J lost 3 bases, and 5 bases lay in between. The germline gives CDR1 SGHRS, CDR2 YFSETQ. This CDR3 reads CASRFEETQYF. Here the CDR3 DNA reads TGCGCCAGCAGATTCGAAGAGACCCAGTACTTC.

This clone appeared a single time. The chain joins TRBV6-4 to TRBJ1-1, with D perhaps matching TRBD1 (6 bases). This CDR3 region has 13 residues. Trimming removed 5 bases from V and 5 bases from J, with 12 bases in between. CDR1 MRHNA and CDR2 SNTAGT come from the germline V gene. The CDR3 DNA follows: TGTGCCAGCAGTTCCGAGGGGGGGACTGAAGCTTTCTTT. Translating gives CASSSEGGTEAFF.

This clone occurred a few times. The chain couples TRBV27 to TRBJ2-2; D unclear. The CDR3 contains 13 residues. Germline V gene data show CDR1 as MNHEY and CDR2 as SMNVEV (reference sequence). V dropped 4 bases and J dropped 6 bases, with 9 bases sitting between them. The CDR3 protein is CASSWALSGELFF. The CDR3 DNA is TGTGCCAGCAGTTGGGCCCTATCCGGGGAGCTGTTTTTT.

This chain connects TRBV6-5 to TRBJ2-5, with a tentative D call TRBD2 (6 bases). This CDR3 comprises 15 residues. CDR1 is MNHEY and CDR2 is SVGAGI in the germline V gene. V shed 1 base and J shed 1 base, with 10 bases lying between them. The CDR3 DNA sequence: TGTGCCAGCAGTTACTTCGGGGGAAGCCAAGAGACCCAGTACTTC. Its translation is CASSYFGGSQETQYF.